This section outlines one T cell receptor (beta chain) sequence together with its context. The antigen is undetermined. The record originates from a study of vaccination and CD4 T cells after COVID-19. In the study overall: Convalescent participants consisted of six males and four females, two being Hispanic. Stimulation used overlapping spike peptides from SARS-CoV-2, HCoV-NL63, HCoV-OC43 and HCoV-229E.

Treatment of the sample: roughly 10-day PBMC culture with coronavirus spike peptide pools or control peptides (ViraFEST assay). It was on days 3 and 7 that half the medium was replaced with fresh IL-2 medium. V was clipped by 0 bases and J by 5 bases; unmatched bases: 5. Germline V gene sequence: CDR1 LGHNA, CDR2 YSLEER. The CDR3 runs 15 residues. Researchers used the Oncomine TCR Beta short-read assay to sequence DNA from cultured CD4+ T cells. From the PCR reads, TCRdb called clonotypes with MiXCR, one entry per CDR3 protein. The table records about 14,000 distinct CDR3 sequences, about 26% of them present only once.

This receptor was obtained from a human donor with COVID-19. The material sequenced was cultured CD4+ T cells from blood. This chain connects TRBV4-3 to TRBJ1-2; 8 bases are a match to TRBD1. This CDR3 is CASSQEDRGRYGYTF. The DNA for the CDR3 is TGCGCCAGCAGCCAAGAAGACAGGGGCAGGTATGGCTACACCTTC.